This entry lists 14 T cell receptor beta chains sequenced from one sample in a study of CD8 T cells in ankylosing spondylitis. Each CDR3 protein is one row after TCRdb ran MiXCR on the 5' RACE reads. The sample consists of fewer than 250,000 distinct CDR3 sequences, roughly a tenth of them appearing once. Sequenced: blood, either unsorted or a sorted T cell fraction (not recorded which). Receptors originate from a male donor with ankylosing spondylitis or in good health (not recorded which).

This chain joins TRBV3-1 and TRBJ2-7; no clear D. With 1 base removed from V and 1 base from J, the gap between germline ends came to 5 bases. The CDR3 sequence is 13 residues long. CDR1 is LGHDT and CDR2 is YNNKEL in the germline V gene (reference sequence). The CDR3 DNA follows: TGTGCCAGCAGCCAAGCCTTATCCTACGAGCAGTACTTC. Protein: CASSQALSYEQYF.

This clonotype was detected many times. The rearrangement uses TRBV3-1 and TRBJ2-7; perhaps TRBD1 as D (6 bases). Germline V gives CDR1 LGHDT, CDR2 YNNKEL (reference sequence). The length of the CDR3 is 18 residues. Trimming stripped 1 base from V and 4 bases from J, with 23 bases between. CDR3 residues: CASSQAMRGIGTSYEQYF. The CDR3 nucleotides are TGTGCCAGCAGCCAAGCGATGAGGGGGATTGGGACAAGTTACGAGCAGTACTTC.

This clonotype was observed at least ten times. The chain links TRBV12-3 or TRBV12-4 to TRBJ2-2; no reliable D call. The germline V and J ends were trimmed by 6 bases and 4 bases, with 6 bases remaining between them. The CDR3 length is 12 residues. The CDR3 is CASSRSTGELFF. The CDR3 DNA sequence: TGTGCCAGCAGCCGGAGCACCGGGGAGCTGTTTTTT.

The chain carries TRBV12-3 or TRBV12-4 and TRBJ2-1, with D tentatively TRBD1 or TRBD2 (5 bases each). This CDR3 is built from 13 residues. Trimming took 11 bases from V and 4 from J, leaving 15 bases between them. The CDR3 nucleotides read TGTGCCGGGGCTAGGACTGGTTACAATGAGCAGTTCTTC. Translated: CAGARTGYNEQFF.

This clonotype has ten or more counts. This chain connects TRBV3-1 to TRBJ1-2, with unresolved D. The CDR3 has 14 residues. CDR1 and CDR2 from the germline V gene are LGHDT and YNNKEL (reference sequence). The V gene lost 2 bases and the J gene lost 5 bases, with 12 bases spanning the gap. CDR3 sequence: CASSQLTTGYGYTF. CDR3 nucleotides: TGTGCCAGCAGCCAACTAACAACCGGATATGGCTACACCTTC.

Concerning this clonotype: It may be a read error: a sequence one base away is much more abundant. The rearrangement joins TRBV29-1 to TRBJ2-6; D ambiguous. V was clipped by 7 bases and J by 3 bases, with 19 bases between them. The germline V gene has CDR1 SQVTM and CDR2 ANQGSEA. This CDR3 spans 16 amino acids. The DNA for the CDR3 is TGCAGCGGGATGACTGGGTGGGAAGGTGGGGCCAACGTCCTGACTTTC. Its translation: CSGMTGWEGGANVLTF.

This chain joins TRBV12-3 or TRBV12-4 and TRBJ1-1, with D tentatively TRBD1 (5 bases). V was clipped by 6 bases and J by 5 bases, with 19 bases between them. This CDR3 has 15 residues. The CDR3 reads CASSPGRGLMTEAFF. In nucleotides, the CDR3 is TGTGCCAGCAGCCCTGGACGGGGGTTGATGACTGAAGCTTTCTTT.

This clonotype was observed many times. The chain links TRBV15 to TRBJ1-2; unclear D gene. The CDR3 is made up of 12 amino acids. Germline assignment: CDR1 LNHNV and CDR2 YYDKDF (reference sequence). The V end lost 0 bases, the J end lost 7 bases, and 6 bases lay between the germline ends. The CDR3 nucleotides are TGTGCCACCAGCAGAGACACGGCTGGCTACACCTTC. Its translation is CATSRDTAGYTF.

The chain employs TRBV5-1 and TRBJ2-1; possibly TRBD2 for D (5 bases). Germline V gene sequence: CDR1 SGHRS, CDR2 YFSETQ. V dropped 1 base and J dropped 8 bases, with 13 bases sitting between them. The CDR3 sequence is 14 residues long. The CDR3 region is CASSLSGDRDEQFF. DNA of the CDR3: TGCGCCAGCAGCTTGAGCGGTGATCGGGATGAGCAGTTCTTC.

This clonotype was picked up many times. The chain combines TRBV7-9 with TRBJ1-5; 7 nucleotides match TRBD1. The CDR3 is 15 amino acids. Germline V gene sequence: CDR1 SEHNR, CDR2 FQNEAQ (reference sequence). Trimming took 1 base from V and 0 from J; bases not matched to a gene: 0. The CDR3 DNA is TGTGCCAGCAGCTTAGGGACAGGTAGCAATCAGCCCCAGCATTTT. Translation gives CASSLGTGSNQPQHF.

This clonotype was detected only a few times. The chain uses TRBV21-1 and TRBJ1-5; the table's D call TRBD1 went unverified against the DNA. TRBV21-1 is termed a pseudogene. This CDR3 has 15 residues. The CDR3 spells CASSMTGQTNQPQHF. In nucleotides, the CDR3 is TGTGCCAGCAGCATGACAGGACAGACCAATCAGCCCCAGCATTTT.

This clonotype came up many times. The chain couples TRBV2 to TRBJ2-1; 9 bases agree with TRBD2. The V gene end was trimmed by 1 base and the J gene end by 4 bases; junction bases not matched to a gene: 5. This CDR3 is built from 16 residues. The V gene's germline CDR1 is SNHLY and CDR2 FYNNEI. CDR3 in DNA: TGTGCCAGCAGTGAAGTGAGACTAGCGGAGTACAATGAGCAGTTCTTC. Translation gives CASSEVRLAEYNEQFF.

This clonotype was detected ten times or more. The V gene is TRBV5-1, the J gene TRBJ2-1; 9 bases line up with TRBD2. Germline CDR1 SGHRS, CDR2 YFSETQ. Trimming cost V 3 bases and J 3 bases; bases outside gene matches: 10. The CDR3 covers 17 residues. This chain's CDR3 is CASSSSDLAGFYNEQFF. The CDR3 DNA sequence: TGCGCCAGCAGCTCCTCGGACCTAGCGGGGTTCTACAATGAGCAGTTCTTC.

This clonotype was seen many times. J is TRBJ1-2 and V is TRBV2; D call uncertain. The CDR3 extends over 14 amino acids. Germline V gene lookup returns CDR1 SNHLY and CDR2 FYNNEI. V was trimmed by 2 bases and J by 0 bases, leaving 7 bases between them. CDR3 DNA sequence: TGTGCCAGCAGTGAACAGGATCCTAACTATGGCTACACCTTC. Amino acids: CASSEQDPNYGYTF.